This TCR beta chain was sequenced in a study of blood T cell repertoires in COVID-19. Study as a whole: Nucleic acid was either cDNA or gDNA, and it came from T cells, B-cell-depleted T cells, or PBMCs.

Per the authors' pipeline: Nucleated cell counts were estimated from reference gene primer amplification. Profiling relied on immunoSEQ multiplex PCR, and the TCRdb table lists in-frame clones only, not all of them. That table furnishes V, J and clone size, whereas the DNA furnished D and trimming. The table records tens of thousands of clones, approximately 80% of them present only once. Germline CDR1 reads LGHNA; CDR2 reads YNFKEQ. Between the trimmed V and J ends, which lost 0 bases and 3 bases, there was a span of 14 bases. CDR3 length: 16 amino acids. In its sample, this clone was seen once. The clonotype comes from a man in his 60s with active or convalescent COVID-19. The sequencing sample was made of peripheral blood. The chain has TRBV4-2 and TRBJ1-2, with a weak D call TRBD1 (5 bases). CDR3 coding DNA: TGTGCCAGCAGCCAAGATATTGGGGGACTGTACTATGGCTACACCTTC. Protein product: CASSQDIGGLYYGYTF.